This T cell receptor beta chain was retrieved from a study of blood T cell dynamics during melanoma immunotherapy. Study information: Standard first-line treatment here was pembrolizumab or nivolumab plus ipilimumab in metastatic melanoma.

The CDR3 extends over 15 amino acids. The germline gives CDR1 MNHEY, CDR2 SVGAGI. V lost 6 bases, J lost 1 base, and 12 bases lay in between. Profiling relied on immunoSEQ multiplex PCR, and the TCRdb table lists in-frame clones only, not all of them. The profile covers fewer than 25,000 clones, with roughly nine tenths appearing a single time and approximately 1.1% taken by the ten largest. Regarding time point: pre-treatment baseline. Apart from two fast progressors, RECIST 1.1 response was judged 12 weeks post-infusion. The origin of this receptor is a human donor with melanoma. This chain joins TRBV6-5 and TRBJ2-2; D is undetermined. This specimen consisted of blood, obtained from a patient treated with checkpoint blockade. The CDR3 sequence is CASSLLPVNTGELFF. CDR3 bases: TGTGCCAGCAGCCTCCTGCCAGTGAACACCGGGGAGCTGTTTTTT.